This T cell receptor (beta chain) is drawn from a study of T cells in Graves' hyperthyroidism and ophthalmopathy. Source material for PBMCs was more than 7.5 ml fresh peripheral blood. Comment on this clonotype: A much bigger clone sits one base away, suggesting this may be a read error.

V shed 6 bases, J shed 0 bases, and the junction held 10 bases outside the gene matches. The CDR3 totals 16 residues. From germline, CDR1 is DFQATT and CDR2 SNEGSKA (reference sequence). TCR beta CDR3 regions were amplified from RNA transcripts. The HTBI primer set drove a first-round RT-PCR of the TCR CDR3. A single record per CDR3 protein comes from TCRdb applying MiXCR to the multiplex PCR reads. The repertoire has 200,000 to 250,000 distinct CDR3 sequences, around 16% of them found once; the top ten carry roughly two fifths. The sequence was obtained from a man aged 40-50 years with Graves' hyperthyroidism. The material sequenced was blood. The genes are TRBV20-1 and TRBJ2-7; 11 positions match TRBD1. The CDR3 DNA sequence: TGCAGTGCCCGGGACAGGGGGGGTCGGGGCTCCTACGAGCAGTACTTC. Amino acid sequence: CSARDRGGRGSYEQYF.